This T cell receptor (beta chain) was observed in a study of radiation and T cells in renal cell carcinoma. Assay: immunoSEQ multiplex PCR; the TCRdb copy retains only in-frame clones and omits some. The sample yields over 45,000 clones, around 78% seen once. Study findings and constraints: Pretreatment tumor biopsies were lacking, so baseline clonotypes are unknown.

The V and J ends lost 3 bases and 2 bases, in that order; junction bases with no gene match: 7. The CDR3 loop spans 15 amino acids. The V gene's germline CDR1 is GTSNPN and CDR2 SVGIG (reference sequence). As for time point: baseline pretreatment blood. Stated treatment: 15 Gy SBRT to primary tumor, nephrectomy 4 weeks later. On this clone itself: Its matching antigen is unknown.

The genes are TRBV30 and TRBJ2-3, with 8 bases identical to TRBD1. The sample was blood, taken from a patient whose treatment included radiotherapy and nephrectomy. The sequence came from a man between 60 and 75 years old with renal cell carcinoma. The CDR3 coding sequence is TGTGCCTGGAGCCCCCGGGACAGGTACACAGATACGCAGTATTTT. Translating it yields CAWSPRDRYTDTQYF.